The T cell receptor beta chain under discussion was sequenced for a study of blood T cell repertoires in COVID-19. Losses at the gene ends were 3 bases for V and 5 bases for J; bases not matched to a gene: 8. CDR1 and CDR2 (germline): SGHTS, YDEGEE. There are 15 residues in the CDR3. Data came from immunoSEQ multiplex PCR; TCRdb stores just in-frame clones and leaves some out. This sample carries hundreds of thousands of clones, 70% to 90% of them seen once, and the ten largest clones take 0.99%. The source material was peripheral blood. This TCR came from a woman aged 40 to 50 who had recovered from COVID-19. The chain uses TRBV5-8 and TRBJ2-7; 10 positions match TRBD1. The DNA of the CDR3 is TGTGCCAGCAGCTCCCCCGGGACAGGGGTCCACGAGCAGTACGTC. As protein: CASSSPGTGVHEQYV.